The 15 T cell receptor beta chains below all came from one sample that was sequenced in a study of T cell changes during pregnancy in multiple sclerosis. The data were produced by immunoSEQ multiplex PCR, yet TCRdb's version contains in-frame clones alone and is incomplete. The sample comprises around 51,000 clones, roughly 92% of which are singletons, and just under 0.6% rests with the top ten. The sequencing used CD4+ T cells from peripheral blood mononuclear cells, collected in the second trimester of pregnancy. The receptors stem from a female donor with multiple sclerosis, enrolled in a pregnancy study.

This clone occurred once. V and J are TRBV9 and TRBJ1-1; possibly TRBD1 for D (6 bases). Germline V lookup: CDR1 SGDLS, CDR2 YYNGEE. The CDR3 consists of 15 residues. The V gene lost 10 bases and the J gene lost 2 bases, with 21 bases spanning the gap. CDR3 DNA: TGTGCCGAGCCGATGGATACAGGGTACAACACTGAAGCTTTCTTT. The encoded protein is CAEPMDTGYNTEAFF.

V and J are TRBV7-2 and TRBJ2-3, with D possibly being TRBD2 (6 bases). Per germline, CDR1 SGHTA and CDR2 FQGNSA. V lost 2 bases to trimming and J lost 11 bases, with 14 bases between them. CDR3 length: 13 amino acids. CDR3 in DNA: TGTGCCAGCAGCTTACGGGACTGGGTGAAGCAGTATTTT. This codes for CASSLRDWVKQYF.

V is TRBV6-4 and J is TRBJ1-5; 9 bases are a match to TRBD1. CDR1 and CDR2 from the germline V gene are MRHNA and SNTAGT. The J segment lost 5 bases and the V segment lost 6 bases, leaving 8 bases of the junction unmatched. The CDR3 sequence is 15 residues long. DNA of the CDR3: TGTGCCAGCAGCAGACTTCGGGACAGGGATCAGCCCCAGCATTTT. This translates into CASSRLRDRDQPQHF.

This clone showed up just once. This sequence joins TRBV5-1 and TRBJ1-1; TRBD1 matches 8 bases. This CDR3 has 13 amino acids. CDR1 is SGHRS, CDR2 YFSETQ, per germline. J lost 4 bases, V lost 4 bases, and 3 bases had no gene match. CDR3 nucleotides: TGCGCCAGCAGCCGACAGGGGAGCACTGAAGCTTTCTTT. As protein: CASSRQGSTEAFF. Supplemented by reference TRBV5-1 and TRBJ1-1, the full variable domain reads KAGVTQTPRYLIKTRGQQVTLSCSPISGHRSVSWYQQTPGQGLQFLFEYFSETQRNKGNFPGRFSGRQFSNSRSEMNVSTLELGDSALYLCASSRQGSTEAFFGQGTRLTVV.

The chain has TRBV7-9 and TRBJ2-5; TRBD1 is a possible D gene (5 bases). CDR1 is SEHNR, CDR2 FQNEAQ, per germline (reference sequence). Trimming removed 5 bases at V and 1 base at J, with 17 bases between. The CDR3 consists of 16 residues. The CDR3 bases are TGTGCCAGCAGCACCCGAACAGGAGTCACCCAAGAGACCCAGTACTTC. Translation gives CASSTRTGVTQETQYF.

The J gene is TRBJ1-5, the V gene TRBV7-2; D unclear. Germline V gene lookup returns CDR1 SGHTA and CDR2 FQGNSA. The CDR3 is made up of 15 amino acids. Between the trimmed V and J ends, which lost 0 bases and 6 bases, there was a span of 12 bases. CDR3 in amino acids: CASSLAGSLGQPQHF. The CDR3 region has the DNA TGTGCCAGCAGCTTAGCGGGCAGCTTAGGTCAGCCCCAGCATTTT.

This chain uses TRBV5-6 with TRBJ2-1; D possibly corresponds to TRBD2 (6 bases). The CDR3 is made up of 16 amino acids. Looked up from germline, CDR1 is SGHDT and CDR2 is YYEEEE. Between the trimmed V and J ends, which lost 0 bases and 4 bases, there was a span of 14 bases. CDR3 sequence: CASSLEGSGVYNEQFF. For the CDR3, the DNA is TGTGCCAGCAGCTTGGAAGGTAGCGGCGTATACAATGAGCAGTTCTTC.

The rearrangement joins TRBV7-3 to TRBJ1-2; 12 bases are shared with TRBD1. V trimming: 4 bases; J trimming: 3 bases; junction bases outside the gene matches: 3. The CDR3 runs 15 residues. CDR1 is SGHTA, CDR2 FQGTGA, per germline. CDR3 nucleotide sequence: TGTGCCAGCAGCTCGGGACAGGGGGCCGACTATGGCTACACCTTC. Its protein is CASSSGQGADYGYTF. Variable domain in full (rest from reference TRBV7-3 and TRBJ1-2): GAGVSQTPSNKVTEKGKYVELRCDPISGHTALYWYRQSLGQGPEFLIYFQGTGAADDSGLPNDRFFAVRPEGSVSTLKIQRTERGDSAVYLCASSSGQGADYGYTFGSGTRLTVV.

This chain joins TRBV15 and TRBJ2-7, with 10 nucleotides matching TRBD1. The CDR3 spans 15 residues. The V gene end was trimmed by 0 bases and the J gene end by 3 bases; junction bases not matched to a gene: 2. The germline V gene has CDR1 LNHNV and CDR2 YYDKDF (reference sequence). CDR3 residues: CATSRDGTGVYEQYF. For the CDR3, the DNA is TGTGCCACCAGCAGAGATGGGACAGGGGTCTACGAGCAGTACTTC. The entire variable domain, with the rest obtained from reference TRBV15 and TRBJ2-7, is as follows: DAMVIQNPRYQVTQFGKPVTLSCSQTLNHNVMYWYQQKSSQAPKLLFHYYDKDFNNEADTPDNFQSRRPNTSFCFLDIRSPGLGDTAMYLCATSRDGTGVYEQYFGPGTRLTVT.

V gene TRBV4-1 combines with J gene TRBJ2-2, with 9 bases identical to TRBD2. Germline V gene sequence: CDR1 MGHRA, CDR2 YSYEKL. The CDR3 sequence is 15 residues long. J lost 6 bases, V lost 0 bases, and 2 bases had no gene match. The CDR3 DNA reads TGCGCCAGCAGCCAAGACCAGCGGGGGGCCGGGGAGCTGTTTTTT. It encodes CASSQDQRGAGELFF.

This clone was seen just once. CDR3: CASSLFSGGVGTYEQYF. In DNA, the CDR3 is TGTGCCAGCAGCTTATTTAGCGGGGGGGTTGGCACCTACGAGCAGTACTTC. This chain joins TRBV7-9 and TRBJ2-7; TRBD2 matches 11 bases. CDR1 and CDR2 from the germline V gene are SEHNR and FQNEAQ (reference sequence). The V segment lost 2 bases and the J segment 2 bases; nucleotides outside the gene matches: 8. The CDR3 is 17 amino acids.

J is TRBJ1-2 and V is TRBV29-1; 7 nucleotides line up with TRBD1. J lost 5 bases, V lost 6 bases, and 12 bases had no gene match. The CDR3 consists of 14 residues. CDR1 SQVTM and CDR2 ANQGSEA come from the germline V gene. CDR3 region: CSVETSDRRYGYTF. In nucleotides, the CDR3 is TGCAGCGTCGAAACATCGGACAGGCGTTATGGCTACACCTTC.

Of note for this clone: The sample holds other DNA sequences that translate to the same CDR3. This sequence joins TRBV5-6 and TRBJ1-5; unclear D gene. Germline CDR1 reads SGHDT; CDR2 reads YYEEEE. CDR3 length: 14 residues. V shed 1 base and J shed 7 bases, with 12 bases lying between them. The CDR3 sequence is CASSLRVVSQPQHF. CDR3 DNA: TGTGCCAGCAGCTTGCGGGTCGTAAGCCAGCCCCAGCATTTT.

The V and J genes are TRBV4-1 and TRBJ2-1, with D possibly TRBD1 on 5 matching bases. The V and J ends lost 2 bases and 2 bases respectively, with 13 bases between them. This CDR3 contains 16 residues. Germline CDR1 MGHRA, CDR2 YSYEKL. The CDR3 nucleotides read TGCGCCAGCAGCCAATTGGACATCCTAGCCTACAATGAGCAGTTCTTC. Translating it yields CASSQLDILAYNEQFF.

The chain recombines TRBV7-8 with TRBJ2-7; D may be TRBD2 (5 bases). Trimming removed 2 bases at V and 7 bases at J, with 15 bases between. Looked up from germline, CDR1 is SGHVS and CDR2 is FQNEAQ. CDR3 length equals 14 residues. The chain's CDR3 is CASSLILGTGEQYF. The CDR3 nucleotides are TGTGCCAGCAGCTTAATTCTAGGAACGGGGGAGCAGTACTTC.